These 13 T cell receptor beta chains were all obtained from the same sample, sequenced in a study of CD8+ T cells in alopecia areata. Treatment described: oral pan-JAK inhibitor, 5-10 mg twice daily. Reverse transcription of extracted RNA yielded cDNA, which provided the sequencing template. Produced via immunoSEQ multiplex PCR; TCRdb's table is partial and in-frame only. The sample records more than 95,000 clones, 85% to 90% being singletons. The sequencing here drew on CD8+ T cells sorted from blood, taken between weeks 30 and 35, from a patient treated with tofacitinib. The receptor source for this set is a human donor with alopecia areata.

V is TRBV18 and J is TRBJ2-1, with D possibly being TRBD1 (6 bases). CDR3 length equals 15 residues. The V end was cut by 3 bases, the J end by 8 bases, with 17 bases between. The germline CDR1 and CDR2 sequences are KGHSH and LQKENI. In nucleotides, the CDR3 is TGTGCCAGCTCACCCCCGACAGGAGGCTATGATGAGCAGTTCTTC. This encodes CASSPPTGGYDEQFF.

This clone came up a few times. The V gene is TRBV7-3, the J gene TRBJ2-1; TRBD2 aligns across 9 bases. V lost 8 bases, J lost 6 bases, and 5 bases stayed unmatched. The CDR3 is made up of 13 amino acids. The germline V gene has CDR1 SGHTA and CDR2 FQGTGA. CDR3 sequence: CASSDSGGNEQFF. The CDR3 DNA sequence: TGTGCCAGCTCGGATAGCGGGGGCAATGAGCAGTTCTTC.

This rearrangement joins TRBV6-5 to TRBJ1-2; 10 bases agree with TRBD1. CDR1 MNHEY and CDR2 SVGAGI come from the germline V gene. Trimming took 2 bases from V and 6 from J; bases not matched to a gene: 3. CDR3 length: 14 amino acids. CDR3 loop: CASSYTGTGDGYTF. In DNA form, the CDR3 reads TGTGCCAGCAGTTACACCGGGACAGGGGATGGCTACACCTTC.

The chain couples TRBV25-1 to TRBJ2-1; 9 bases line up with TRBD1. The CDR3 runs to 17 residues. Germline V gene lookup returns CDR1 MGHDK and CDR2 SYGVNS. V shed 11 bases and J 3 bases; nucleotides not matched to a gene: 17. DNA of the CDR3: TGTGCCGGTGGAGGGGGGACAGGGACCAGATTCTACAATGAGCAGTTCTTC. It translates to CAGGGGTGTRFYNEQFF.

The chain is built from TRBV2 and TRBJ2-7, with D possibly being TRBD2 (7 bases). CDR1 is SNHLY, CDR2 FYNNEI, per germline. V dropped 0 bases and J dropped 2 bases, with 14 bases sitting between them. CDR3 length equals 16 residues. The CDR3 loop is CASSEAAGAITYEQYF. The CDR3 region has the DNA TGTGCCAGCAGTGAAGCCGCGGGGGCCATAACCTACGAGCAGTACTTC.

The chain joins TRBV11-2 to TRBJ1-5; the D gene is possibly TRBD1 (6 bases). V was cut by 6 bases and J by 5 bases, with 11 bases left in between. The CDR3 runs to 13 residues. The germline gives CDR1 SGHAT, CDR2 FQNNGV. CDR3 bases: TGTGCCAGCAGGCAGGGGTTGGATCAGCCCCAGCATTTT. Protein: CASRQGLDQPQHF.

V is TRBV29-1 and J is TRBJ2-3; 14 bases are a match to TRBD2. Germline V gene lookup returns CDR1 SQVTM and CDR2 ANQGSEA. This CDR3 has 16 amino acids. V lost 7 bases to trimming and J lost 8 bases; unmatched junction nucleotides: 14. In DNA form, the CDR3 reads TGCAGCGCCCCAGCCCCGGGACTAGCGGGAGCGGGTACGCAGTATTTT. Its protein is CSAPAPGLAGAGTQYF.

The chain recombines TRBV5-6 with TRBJ2-7; TRBD2 agrees at 7 bases. Per the germline V gene, CDR1 is SGHDT and CDR2 is YYEEEE. V trimming: 0 bases; J trimming: 4 bases; junction bases outside the gene matches: 4. CDR3 length: 14 amino acids. The DNA of the CDR3 is TGTGCCAGCAGCTTGGCGGGAGGTTGGTACGAGCAGTACTTC. Translation: CASSLAGGWYEQYF.

This clone was detected once. This rearrangement joins TRBV2 to TRBJ2-7; TRBD1 matches 8 bases. CDR3 length: 12 residues. Trimming cost V 3 bases and J 8 bases; bases outside gene matches: 3. The germline CDR1 and CDR2 sequences are SNHLY and FYNNEI. The CDR3 loop reads CASSEDRAQQYF. CDR3 in DNA: TGTGCCAGCAGTGAGGACAGGGCTCAGCAGTACTTC.

V is TRBV7-6 and J is TRBJ2-1; 8 bases fit TRBD2. CDR3 length: 16 amino acids. With V trimmed by 2 bases and J by 0 bases, 3 bases remained unmatched. CDR1 SGHVS and CDR2 FNYEAQ come from the germline V gene. CDR3 nucleotide sequence: TGTGCCAGCAGCTTAATGAGCGGGAGCTCCTACAATGAGCAGTTCTTC. Translated: CASSLMSGSSYNEQFF.

In DNA, the CDR3 is TGTGCCAGTAGTATAGCCCGCCAGGCCCGTGAAGCTTTCTTT. Translated, it gives CASSIARQAREAFF. The chain has TRBV19 and TRBJ1-1; no definite D call. This CDR3 is built from 14 residues. The ends were cut back, 1 base at V and 7 bases at J, with 13 bases in the middle. Germline V gene lookup returns CDR1 LNHDA and CDR2 SQIVND (reference sequence).

This clone was seen just once. The chain uses TRBV4-1 and TRBJ2-5; D call uncertain. Germline CDR1 reads MGHRA; CDR2 reads YSYEKL. This CDR3 has 13 amino acids. V lost 4 bases to trimming and J lost 0 bases, with 6 bases between them. The CDR3 DNA sequence: TGCGCCAGCAGCCCACACGACCAAGAGACCCAGTACTTC. As protein: CASSPHDQETQYF.

The chain carries TRBV30 and TRBJ2-7; a possible D gene is TRBD2 (6 bases). CDR1 and CDR2 (germline): GTSNPN, SVGIG (reference sequence). Deletions cut 3 bases from V and 3 bases from J, with 9 bases between. CDR3 size: 12 residues. This CDR3 is CAWRDYNYEQYF. CDR3 DNA: TGTGCCTGGAGGGACTACAACTACGAGCAGTACTTC.